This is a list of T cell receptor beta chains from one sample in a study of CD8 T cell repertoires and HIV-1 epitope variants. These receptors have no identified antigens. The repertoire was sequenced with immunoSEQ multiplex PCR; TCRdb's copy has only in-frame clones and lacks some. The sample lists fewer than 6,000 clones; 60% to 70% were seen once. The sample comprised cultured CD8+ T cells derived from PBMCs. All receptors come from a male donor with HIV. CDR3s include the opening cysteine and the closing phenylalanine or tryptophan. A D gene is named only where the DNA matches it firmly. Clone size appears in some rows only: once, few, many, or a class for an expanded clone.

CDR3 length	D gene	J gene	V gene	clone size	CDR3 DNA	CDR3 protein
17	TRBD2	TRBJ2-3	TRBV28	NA	TGTGCCAGCAGTTTACTAGCGGGCGCCAGAAACACAGATACGCAGTATTTT	CASSLLAGARNTDTQYF
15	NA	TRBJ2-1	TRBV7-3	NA	TGTGCCAGCAGCTCCTCCGGGACGGACTACAATGAGCAGTTCTTC	CASSSSGTDYNEQFF
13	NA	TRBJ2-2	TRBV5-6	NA	TGTGCCAGCAGCTTGCGTTACACCGGGGAGCTGTTTTTT	CASSLRYTGELFF
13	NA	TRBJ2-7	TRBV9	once	TGTGCCAGCAGCGTAGGAGGGGTCCACGAGCAGTACTTC	CASSVGGVHEQYF
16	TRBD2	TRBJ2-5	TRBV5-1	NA	TGCGCCAGCAGTTTTTATAGCGGGAGAAGGGGAGAGACCCAGTACTTC	CASSFYSGRRGETQYF
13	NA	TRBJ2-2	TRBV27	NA	TGTGCCATCAAACACTTGGGCACCGGGGAGCTGTTTTTT	CAIKHLGTGELFF
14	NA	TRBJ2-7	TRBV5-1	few	TGCGCCAGCAGCTTGTATGCCGGGGGCTACGAGCAGTACTTC	CASSLYAGGYEQYF
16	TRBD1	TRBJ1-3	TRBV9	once	TGTGCCAGCAGCGTAGGACAGGGAATCTCTGGAAACACCATATATTTT	CASSVGQGISGNTIYF
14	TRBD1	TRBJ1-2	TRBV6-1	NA	TGTGCCAGCAGGGACAGGGGAGTTAACTATGGCTACACCTTC	CASRDRGVNYGYTF
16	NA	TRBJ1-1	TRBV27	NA	TGTGCCAGCCGAGCAGGAGTCACTCGCCCAGGCACTGAAGCTTTCTTT	CASRAGVTRPGTEAFF
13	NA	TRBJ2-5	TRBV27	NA	TGTGCCAGCAGTTTATCGGCGGGTGAGACCCAGTACTTC	CASSLSAGETQYF
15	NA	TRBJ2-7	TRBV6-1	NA	TGTGCCAGCACCACGAAGGAGACAGGAGCCTACGAGCAGTACTTC	CASTTKETGAYEQYF
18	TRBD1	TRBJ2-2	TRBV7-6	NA	TGTGCCAGCAGCGCATCGACAGGGGGCGGCGGTAGCACCGGGGAGCTGTTTTTT	CASSASTGGGGSTGELFF
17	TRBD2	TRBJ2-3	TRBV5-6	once	TGTGCCAGCAGCCCCTACCGGACTAGCGGGTTCACAGATACGCAGTATTTT	CASSPYRTSGFTDTQYF
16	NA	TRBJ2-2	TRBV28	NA	TGTGCCAGCAGTCCCACTTGGGCCACCGACACCGGGGAGCTGTTTTTT	CASSPTWATDTGELFF
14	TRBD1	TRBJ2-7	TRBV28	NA	TGTGCCATCTCGGACAGGGGGCTTTCCTACGAGCAGTACTTC	CAISDRGLSYEQYF
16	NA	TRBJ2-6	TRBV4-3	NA	TGCGCCAGCAGCCAAGATTGGCAGGCCGGGGCCAACGTCCTGACTTTC	CASSQDWQAGANVLTF
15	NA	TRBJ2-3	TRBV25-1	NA	TGTGCCAGCAGTGACCGGAGGGGGAGCACAGATACGCAGTATTTT	CASSDRRGSTDTQYF
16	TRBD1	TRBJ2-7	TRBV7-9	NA	TGTGCCAGCAGCTTCGCCGCCGAGACAGGGGCGGGGGAGCAGTACTTC	CASSFAAETGAGEQYF